This T cell receptor beta chain was recorded in a study of T cell responses to AZD1222 COVID-19 vaccine. Study-wide background: Samples with a second dose at about 4 or about 12 weeks were pooled together. Notes on the study in general: Seropositivity was recorded at baseline in only 6 or 7 AZD1222 recipients. Clonal diversity was possibly underestimated; the donors were predominantly white British and more often female. At 160-218 and 743-854, vaccine-associated CD4 TCRs were dominant, and they spanned spike.

The ends were cut back, 5 bases at V and 0 bases at J, with 8 bases in the middle. The CDR3 loop spans 14 amino acids. Looked up from germline, CDR1 is LNHDA and CDR2 is SQIVND (reference sequence). About this clone: Its antigen is currently unknown.

Profiling relied on immunoSEQ multiplex PCR, and the TCRdb table lists in-frame clones only, not all of them. Among 95,000 to 150,000 clones listed, 88% were seen once. V is TRBV19 and J is TRBJ2-1; D ambiguous. This clonotype originated in an adult in good health. The material sequenced was peripheral blood, taken on day 0 of AZD1222 vaccination. As DNA, the CDR3 is TGTGCCAGTAGTGCCATGAGCTCCTACAATGAGCAGTTCTTC. Amino acids: CASSAMSSYNEQFF. Complete variable domain (other parts from reference TRBV19 and TRBJ2-1): DGGITQSPKYLFRKEGQNVTLSCEQNLNHDAMYWYRQDPGQGLRLIYYSQIVNDFQKGDIAEGYSVSREKKESFPLTVTSAQKNPTAFYLCASSAMSSYNEQFFGPGTRLTVL.